This note documents a single T cell receptor (beta chain) sequence. The antigen is unknown. The sample is drawn from a study of blood T cells in healthy people across ages. Findings of the study overall: Naive T cell percentage by flow cytometry tracked strongly with beta diversity.

The second PCR ran about 6 to 12 cycles with a sample-barcoded 5' primer and J-beta primers. TCRdb passed the 5' RACE reads through MiXCR, listing each CDR3 protein once. Of over 750,000 distinct CDR3 sequences listed, roughly 25% are singletons. Looked up from germline, CDR1 is SGHVS and CDR2 is FQNEAQ. This CDR3 spans 13 amino acids. V shed 1 base and J shed 7 bases, with 11 bases lying between them. The same specimen was also included in a second study, on T cells of mothers and their children. This second report adds: Per child, roughly 3 million TCR beta CDR3 reads were obtained, against over 9.5 million per mother. Slightly, though not significantly, more overlap was seen in related than in unrelated mother-child pairs. At a sensitivity of roughly 100 clones per million clonotypes, no persistent microchimeric T cell clones appeared.

This receptor was taken from a boy aged 5-17 years in good health. The chain uses TRBV7-8 and TRBJ2-7, with D uncertain. The specimen sequenced was blood. The CDR3 bases are TGTGCCAGCAGCTTAGACTCTAGAGAAGAGCAGTACTTC. This codes for CASSLDSREEQYF.